The 4 T cell receptor beta chains presented below share a single source sample, sequenced in a study of T-cell reconstitution after alpha-beta-depleted transplantation in children. As it was prepared, the TCRbeta library received unique molecular identifiers. From the PCR reads, TCRdb called clonotypes with MiXCR, one entry per CDR3 protein. The table lists fewer than 250,000 distinct CDR3 sequences, 17% of them singletons. Sequenced material: PBMCs, mostly from graft donor cells, taken 360 days after TCRalphabeta/CD19-depleted stem cell transplant. The source of these receptors is a male patient between 2 and 15 years old who had a stem cell transplant for acute lymphoblastic leukemia, so the T cells may come from the graft donor.

This clonotype was counted between two and nine times. This sequence joins TRBV5-1 and TRBJ2-7, with 12 bases matching TRBD2. CDR3 length equals 15 residues. The germline V gene has CDR1 SGHRS and CDR2 YFSETQ. The ends lost 1 base at V and 4 bases at J; junction bases unmatched: 3. The CDR3 DNA sequence: TGCGCCAGCAGCTTGACTAGCGGGAGGTTATACGAGCAGTACTTC. Translating it yields CASSLTSGRLYEQYF.

This CDR3 is CASSQDLTYTEAFF. The CDR3 DNA reads as TGTGCCAGCAGCCAAGATCTGACTTACACTGAAGCTTTCTTT. This chain connects TRBV14 to TRBJ1-1; D uncertain. From germline, CDR1 is SGHDN and CDR2 FVKESK. The length of the CDR3 is 14 residues. The V and J ends lost 0 bases and 3 bases respectively, with 8 bases between them.

The rearrangement links TRBV12-3 or TRBV12-4 to TRBJ1-5, with TRBD1 matching over 7 bases. The CDR3 runs to 15 residues. With 6 bases clipped from V and 1 base from J, the junction kept 6 bases outside the gene matches. The CDR3 sequence is CASRYTGASNQPQHF. In nucleotides, the CDR3 is TGTGCCAGCAGATATACAGGGGCAAGCAATCAGCCCCAGCATTTT.

This chain uses TRBV14 with TRBJ1-2, with TRBD1 as a possible D gene (6 bases). Per the germline V gene, CDR1 is SGHDN and CDR2 is FVKESK. The CDR3 contains 14 residues. V gave up 3 bases and J gave up 6 bases, with 14 bases separating them. DNA of the CDR3: TGTGCCAGCAGCCAGAGGGAACAGGGCCATGGCTACACCTTC. It encodes CASSQREQGHGYTF.